The 3 T cell receptor beta chains reported below all come from one sample, sequenced in a study of cytomegalovirus exposure and HLA in healthy donors (dated by TCRdb to about 2017). Library preparation used the immunoSEQ multiplex PCR assay. The clones in this table, taken by TCRdb from immuneACCESS, are in-frame only. Not every clone is retained; where verified, under half of the shortfall comes from an unresolved V gene, and the cause of the rest is unknown. For this sample there are under 250,000 clones; 70% to 90% appear just once. Roughly 6% of the sample is taken by the ten largest. Material for sequencing was PBMCs. These receptors were collected from a woman between 18 and 29 years old in good health and CMV-seronegative.

The V call is TRBV28, the J call TRBJ1-1; D gene uncertain. In germline, CDR1 is MDHEN, CDR2 SYDVKM. V lost 6 bases to trimming and J lost 4 bases, with 12 bases between them. CDR3 length: 13 residues. In nucleotides, the CDR3 is TGTGCCAGCAGCCTACTAGGGTTCACTGAAGCTTTCTTT. This translates into CASSLLGFTEAFF.

This chain uses TRBV4-1 with TRBJ2-1; D is ambiguous. This CDR3 spans 15 amino acids. Trimming took 0 bases from V and 7 from J, leaving 13 bases between them. The germline V gene has CDR1 MGHRA and CDR2 YSYEKL. The CDR3 DNA reads as TGCGCCAGCAGCCAAGATATAGGGAAACGAAATGAGCAGTTCTTC. It encodes CASSQDIGKRNEQFF.

The chain recombines TRBV4-1 with TRBJ1-3, with a possible D match to TRBD1 (5 bases). This CDR3 has 16 amino acids. Germline V gene lookup returns CDR1 MGHRA and CDR2 YSYEKL. The V end lost 0 bases, the J end lost 4 bases, and 13 bases lay between the germline ends. The chain's CDR3 is CASSQDLGARGNTIYF. DNA of the CDR3: TGCGCCAGCAGCCAAGATCTAGGGGCGCGAGGAAACACCATATATTTT.